This T cell receptor (beta chain) was identified in a study of T-cell reconstitution after alpha-beta-depleted transplantation in children. This clonotype was picked up a small number of times. Using unique molecular identifiers, the investigators prepared the TCRbeta library. TCRdb called the PCR reads again in MiXCR, with one record for every CDR3 protein. The sample lists around 530,000 distinct CDR3 sequences; less than 35% were seen once. Trimming stripped 7 bases from V and 4 bases from J, with 23 bases between. CDR1 MDHEN and CDR2 SYDVKM come from the germline V gene. CDR3 length equals 17 residues.

The receptor's source is a human donor who donated a stem cell graft to a child with aplastic anemia. The specimen was PBMCs from the stem cell graft donor, collected from the stem cell graft. J is TRBJ2-1 and V is TRBV28; perhaps TRBD2 as D (5 bases). CDR3 in amino acids: CASNPSYTEETYNEQFF. The CDR3 coding sequence is TGTGCCAGCAACCCAAGTTACACGGAGGAGACTTACAATGAGCAGTTCTTC.